A single sample is the source of the 12 T cell receptor beta chains below, sequenced in a study of blood T cell repertoires in COVID-19. Method: immunoSEQ multiplex PCR; TCRdb's copy keeps in-frame clones and lacks some. The sample comprises roughly 410,000 clones, 70% to 90% of which are singletons, and about 2% rests with the top ten. Sequences were obtained from peripheral blood. The receptors stem from a woman aged 55-70 years with COVID-19, enrolled during active disease.

The V gene is TRBV7-6, the J gene TRBJ2-3, with D possibly matching TRBD1 (5 bases). There are 15 residues in the CDR3. In germline, CDR1 is SGHVS, CDR2 FNYEAQ. With 2 bases removed from V and 2 bases from J, the gap between germline ends came to 11 bases. As DNA, the CDR3 is TGTGCCAGCAGCTTATTTCCAGGGCCCACAGATACGCAGTATTTT. Translating it yields CASSLFPGPTDTQYF.

The chain combines TRBV19 with TRBJ1-2; D is possibly TRBD1 (6 bases). Germline V lookup: CDR1 LNHDA, CDR2 SQIVND (reference sequence). V lost 4 bases and J lost 8, with 14 bases in between. The CDR3 has 13 residues. CDR3 in amino acids: CASSSGGEGGYTF. Here the CDR3 DNA reads TGTGCCAGTAGTAGCGGGGGCGAAGGGGGCTACACCTTC.

The CDR3 loop is CASSRSGTLNEQFF. DNA of the CDR3: TGTGCCAGCTCACGATCTGGGACATTGAATGAGCAGTTCTTC. J is TRBJ2-1 and V is TRBV18; tentatively, D is TRBD1 (6 bases). The V gene's germline CDR1 is KGHSH and CDR2 LQKENI. V lost 4 bases and J lost 7, with 14 bases in between. This CDR3 contains 14 residues. Looking up the rest from reference TRBV18 and TRBJ2-1 gives the full variable domain: NAGVMQNPRHLVRRRGQEARLRCSPMKGHSHVYWYRQLPEEGLKFMVYLQKENIIDESGMPKERFSAEFPKEGPSILRIQQVVRGDSAAYFCASSRSGTLNEQFFGPGTRLTVL.

This chain links TRBV7-2 with TRBJ2-7; possibly TRBD1 for D (6 bases). The CDR3 extends over 13 amino acids. Trimming removed 4 bases at V and 5 bases at J, with 12 bases between. Germline loops: CDR1 SGHTA, CDR2 FQGNSA. The CDR3 here is CASSSNRVHEQYF. DNA for the CDR3: TGTGCCAGCAGCTCGAACAGGGTCCACGAGCAGTACTTC.

The rearrangement uses TRBV19 and TRBJ1-1, with D perhaps matching TRBD1 (6 bases). Trimming removed 8 bases from V and 6 bases from J, with 19 bases in between. This CDR3 comprises 14 residues. CDR1 is LNHDA, CDR2 SQIVND, per germline (reference sequence). CDR3 in DNA: TGTGCCAGTTCGTGGGGGGGCGAGGTCTCTGAAGCTTTCTTT. Translation gives CASSWGGEVSEAFF.

The chain recombines TRBV5-5 with TRBJ1-5, with D maybe TRBD1 (5 bases). CDR3 length equals 14 residues. The ends were cut back, 2 bases at V and 2 bases at J, with 8 bases in the middle. Germline V gene lookup returns CDR1 SGHKS and CDR2 YYEKEE (reference sequence). The CDR3 nucleotides read TGTGCCAGCAGCTTCAGGGTTGGCAATCAGCCCCAGCATTTT. This codes for CASSFRVGNQPQHF.

The chain joins TRBV27 to TRBJ1-6, with D possibly TRBD1 on 6 matching bases. The CDR3 has 14 amino acids. Germline values: CDR1 MNHEY, CDR2 SMNVEV (reference sequence). V was trimmed by 2 bases and J by 9 bases, leaving 11 bases between them. As DNA, the CDR3 is TGTGCCAGCAGTTTAAGACAGGTTCGTTCACCCCTCCACTTT. Translating it yields CASSLRQVRSPLHF.

This rearrangement joins TRBV29-1 to TRBJ2-7, with 9 bases matching TRBD1. This CDR3 has 12 residues. Looked up from germline, CDR1 is SQVTM and CDR2 is ANQGSEA. V shed 4 bases, J shed 6 bases, and the junction held 4 bases outside the gene matches. CDR3 coding DNA: TGCAGCGTTGGGGACAGGGTACTCGAGCAGTACTTC. The encoded protein is CSVGDRVLEQYF.

The chain uses TRBV4-1 and TRBJ2-2, with D perhaps TRBD1 (5 bases). Germline V gene data show CDR1 as MGHRA and CDR2 as YSYEKL. V lost 7 bases to trimming and J lost 6 bases, with 18 bases between them. The CDR3 is 15 residues long. The CDR3 sequence: CASTSISRGPGELFF. The CDR3 DNA follows: TGCGCCAGCACCTCAATTTCTAGGGGTCCCGGGGAGCTGTTTTTT.

This clone appeared a single time. The chain recombines TRBV12-3 or TRBV12-4 with TRBJ1-5, with D possibly TRBD1 on 5 matching bases. This CDR3 is 12 amino acids long. The ends were cut back, 4 bases at V and 7 bases at J, with 8 bases in the middle. The CDR3, as DNA: TGTGCCAGCAGTTCGGGGGACCAGCCCCAGCATTTT. As protein: CASSSGDQPQHF.

This rearrangement joins TRBV12-3 or TRBV12-4 to TRBJ1-1; possible D gene TRBD1, 5 bases. Trimming left V 5 bases short and J 0 bases short, with 7 bases between. The CDR3 has 13 amino acids. Written as DNA, the CDR3 is TGTGCCAGCAGTATACAGGTGAACACTGAAGCTTTCTTT. Translating gives CASSIQVNTEAFF.

This sequence joins TRBV19 and TRBJ1-1; D remains ambiguous. Germline values: CDR1 LNHDA, CDR2 SQIVND (reference sequence). CDR3 length: 12 residues. Trimming left V 7 bases short and J 7 bases short, with 13 bases between. The CDR3 sequence is CASKARRGEAFF. CDR3 DNA: TGTGCCAGTAAGGCGCGGCGGGGTGAAGCTTTCTTT. Full variable domain (remainder filled in from reference TRBV19 and TRBJ1-1): DGGITQSPKYLFRKEGQNVTLSCEQNLNHDAMYWYRQDPGQGLRLIYYSQIVNDFQKGDIAEGYSVSREKKESFPLTVTSAQKNPTAFYLCASKARRGEAFFGQGTRLTVV.